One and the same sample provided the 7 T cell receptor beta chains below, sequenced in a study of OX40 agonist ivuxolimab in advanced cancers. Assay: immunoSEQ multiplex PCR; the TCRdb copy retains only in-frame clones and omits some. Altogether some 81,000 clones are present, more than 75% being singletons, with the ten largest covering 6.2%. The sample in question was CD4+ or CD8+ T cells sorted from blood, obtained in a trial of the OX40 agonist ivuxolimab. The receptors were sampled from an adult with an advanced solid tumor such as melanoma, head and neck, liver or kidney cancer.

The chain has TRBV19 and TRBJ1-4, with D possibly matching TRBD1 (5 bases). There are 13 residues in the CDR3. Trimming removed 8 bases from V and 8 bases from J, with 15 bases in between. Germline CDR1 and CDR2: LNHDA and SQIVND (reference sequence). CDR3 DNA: TGTGCCAGTTCCCTCTCCGGGGCCGAAAAACTGTTTTTT. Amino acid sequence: CASSLSGAEKLFF. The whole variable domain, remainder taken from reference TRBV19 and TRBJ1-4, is DGGITQSPKYLFRKEGQNVTLSCEQNLNHDAMYWYRQDPGQGLRLIYYSQIVNDFQKGDIAEGYSVSREKKESFPLTVTSAQKNPTAFYLCASSLSGAEKLFFGSGTQLSVL.

The CDR3 is CASSDRDSSYEQYF. The CDR3 coding sequence is TGTGCCAGCAGCGACCGGGACAGCTCCTACGAGCAGTACTTC. The chain couples TRBV9 to TRBJ2-5; 7 bases match TRBD1. The end of the DNA fits TRBJ2-7 better, so the J call may be wrong. Germline V gene data show CDR1 as SGDLS and CDR2 as YYNGEE. This CDR3 comprises 14 residues.

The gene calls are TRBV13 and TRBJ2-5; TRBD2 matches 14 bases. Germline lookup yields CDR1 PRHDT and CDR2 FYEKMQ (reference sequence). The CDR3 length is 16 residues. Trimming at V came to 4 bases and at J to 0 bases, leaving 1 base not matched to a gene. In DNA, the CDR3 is TGTGCCAGCAGCTGGACTAGCGGGGGGTACCAAGAGACCCAGTACTTC. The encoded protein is CASSWTSGGYQETQYF. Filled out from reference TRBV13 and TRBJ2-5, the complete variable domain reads AAGVIQSPRHLIKEKRETATLKCYPIPRHDTVYWYQQGPGQDPQFLISFYEKMQSDKGSIPDRFSAQQFSDYHSELNMSSLELGDSALYFCASSWTSGGYQETQYFGPGTRLLVL.

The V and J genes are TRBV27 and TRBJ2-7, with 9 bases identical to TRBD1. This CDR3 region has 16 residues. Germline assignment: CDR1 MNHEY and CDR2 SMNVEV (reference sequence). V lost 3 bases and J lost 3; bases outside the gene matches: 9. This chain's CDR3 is CASSLSPPGQGYEQYF. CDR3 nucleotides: TGTGCCAGCAGTTTGAGCCCCCCGGGACAGGGCTACGAGCAGTACTTC.

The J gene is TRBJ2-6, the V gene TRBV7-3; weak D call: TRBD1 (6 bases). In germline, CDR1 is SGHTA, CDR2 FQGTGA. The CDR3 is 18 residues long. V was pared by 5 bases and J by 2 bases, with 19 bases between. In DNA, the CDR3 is TGTGCCAGCAGCCACAGTGTTGGGGGCATAACTGGGGCCAACGTCCTGACTTTC. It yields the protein CASSHSVGGITGANVLTF.

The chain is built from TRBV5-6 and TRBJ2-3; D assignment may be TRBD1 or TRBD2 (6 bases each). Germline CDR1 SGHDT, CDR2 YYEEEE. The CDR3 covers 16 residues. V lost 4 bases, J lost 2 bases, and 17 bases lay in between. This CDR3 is CASSPVGGRTTDTQYF. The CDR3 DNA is TGTGCCAGCAGCCCGGTAGGGGGGAGAACCACAGATACGCAGTATTTT.

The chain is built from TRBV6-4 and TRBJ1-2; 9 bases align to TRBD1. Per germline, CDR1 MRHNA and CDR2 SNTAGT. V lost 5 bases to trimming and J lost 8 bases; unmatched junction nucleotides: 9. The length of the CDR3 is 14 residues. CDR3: CASSPPRTGVGYTF. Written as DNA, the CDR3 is TGTGCCAGCAGTCCCCCCCGGACAGGGGTGGGCTACACCTTC.